The subject of this entry is one T cell receptor (beta chain). Its matching antigen is unknown. The validation cohort, a group of more than 100 subjects, included the donors and was separate from the roughly 700-subject first cohort. Produced via immunoSEQ multiplex PCR; TCRdb's table is partial and in-frame only. The table has roughly 67,000 clones, roughly nine tenths seen once. These data originate in a study of cytomegalovirus exposure and HLA in healthy donors. Study results and caveats: Most TCR sequences were seen very rarely across donors, but some public TCRs occurred in many.

The CDR3 is made up of 13 amino acids. Trimming took 10 bases from V and 5 from J; bases not matched to a gene: 9. The germline V gene encodes CDR1 ENHRY and CDR2 SYGVKD. This chain links TRBV10-3 with TRBJ2-7; 9 bases line up with TRBD2. The sample was PBMCs. The sequence came from a man between 18 and 29 years old in good health and CMV-seronegative. The CDR3 sequence: CATARASGNEQYF. CDR3 sequence (DNA): TGTGCCACCGCTAGGGCTAGCGGGAACGAGCAGTACTTC.